This T cell receptor beta chain was identified in a study of control samples from healthy donors and cancer patients. The table came from immunoSEQ multiplex PCR; TCRdb's copy has only in-frame clones and leaves some out. The sample shows tens of thousands of clones, approximately 88% of them seen only once. Germline CDR1 reads SGHAT; CDR2 reads FQNNGV. The V gene lost 6 bases and the J gene lost 2 bases, with 19 bases spanning the gap. This CDR3 has 17 amino acids. The sequencing input was blood. The chain carries TRBV11-2 and TRBJ2-2, with D unresolved. This sequence originates from a woman aged 60-70 years in good health. CDR3 sequence (DNA): TGTGCCAGCAGATCCATTAGTCGGGTGAGAAACACCGGGGAGCTGTTTTTT. It specifies CASRSISRVRNTGELFF.